This entry features one T cell receptor beta chain sequence. Its antigen is not yet known. No qualities accompany the bases; no much larger clone lies one base away. This record belongs to a study of blood T cell repertoires in COVID-19 (dated by TCRdb to 2018 to 2020). Study-level background: The collaborator samples originated in the United States, Italy and Spain and spanned the acute and convalescent phases of COVID-19. The repertoires were made available in a free public database intended to serve as a resource for research on the immune response to SARS-CoV-2. The samples were drawn from the first 160 participants of the ongoing ImmuneRACE study and from 950 to 1,500 subjects provided by 6 global collaborators. Where available, HLA class I and class II types were taken from metadata supplied by the sample provider and were not determined by assay-based typing. Sample metadata almost always included a de-identified subject ID, COVID-19 status, age in years and sex. The material from the prospective study consisted of cDNA or gDNA derived from T cells, B-cell-depleted T cells, or PBMCs. Subjects who had been exposed to COVID-19, were actively infected with it, or had recovered from it provided the deeply sampled blood TCRbeta repertoires that made up the dataset.

According to the germline V gene (reference sequence), CDR1 reads LGHDT and CDR2 reads YNNKEL. Measured from the cysteine to the phenylalanine, the CDR3 is 16 residues long. Of the read, only the CDR3 DNA is kept; its 48 bases are in frame from base 1. A distance of 12 bases separates the germline ends of V and J, which lose 1 base and 0 bases respectively. Findings and caveats that apply to the study as a whole: The quantity of clinical and demographic metadata differed by source and by participant and was supplied without curation.

At one collaborating source in Seattle, patients were enrolled during active infection and were followed longitudinally through the course of disease. Each collaborating institution followed its own protocols to collect whole blood in K2EDTA tubes. For TCRbeta analysis, collaborators shipped samples as frozen whole blood, isolated PBMCs, or DNA extracted from either of those sample types. TCRbeta CDR3 regions were amplified from genomic DNA using the immunoSEQ Assay, a bias-controlled multiplex PCR. As for the authors' bioinformatics: The number of nucleated cells in each sample was estimated by amplification of reference gene primers within the assay. Sequence reads were collapsed and filtered to measure the absolute abundance of every unique TCRbeta CDR3 rearrangement. For each sample, productive Simpson clonality was calculated as the square root of Simpson's diversity index over productive rearrangements. Not all clones reach the TCRdb copy of this immuneACCESS table, which keeps in-frame sequences only. Checked studies attribute under half of the gap to unresolved V genes and leave the rest unexplained. From that table come the V and J calls and clone size; the DNA was used to work out D and trimming. The sample table shows 50,000 or so clones, and approximately 95% are seen once. The ten largest clones add up to approximately 1% of the sample.

The sequence came from a man between 60 and 70 years old with COVID-19, enrolled during active disease. Specimen: peripheral blood. The rearrangement joined TRBV3-1 (or the pseudogene TRBV3-2) to TRBJ1-1, with no confidently assigned D gene. The DNA is as follows: TGTGCCAGCAGCCAAGCCTCCGGACTGATGAACACTGAAGCTTTCTTT. Its translation reads: CASSQASGLMNTEAFF.